The present T cell receptor beta chain was sequenced within a study of Ad26.COV2.S vaccination and SARS-CoV-2 variants. At the level of the study: Trial arm assignment for the donor was COV1001 Ad26.COV2.S. Into the muscle, Ad26.COV2.S was dosed once or twice, 56 days apart. Points from the study as a whole: Comparability of non-spike TCR breadth was observed across vaccine and placebo recipients.

Specified treatment: roughly 19 received Ad26.COV2.S at low or high dose, single or two shots; roughly five received placebo; per-sample allocation not given. Vaccine and placebo recipients were sampled on day 63 after the first injection. With respect to this clone: Its antigen is unknown.

The repertoire was sequenced with immunoSEQ multiplex PCR; TCRdb's copy has only in-frame clones and lacks some. The sample carries fewer than 500,000 clones, 85% to 90% recorded once. The source is a person between 18 and 65 years old who received the Ad26.COV2.S COVID-19 vaccine or a placebo. The material sequenced was peripheral blood, taken in a trial of Ad26.COV2.S vaccine versus placebo.

As DNA, the CDR3 is TGTGCCAGCGACACAGGAGACACTGAAGCTTTCTTT. This encodes CASDTGDTEAFF. The genes are TRBV19 and TRBJ1-1, with D perhaps TRBD1 (5 bases). The CDR3 loop spans 12 amino acids. V shed 9 bases and J shed 3 bases, with 11 bases lying between them. Germline V gene sequence: CDR1 LNHDA, CDR2 SQIVND (reference sequence).